This passage covers 7 T cell receptor beta chains from one sample sequenced in a study of T cells in Graves' hyperthyroidism and ophthalmopathy. Researchers took RNA transcripts and amplified the TCR beta CDR3 regions from them. With the HTBI primer set, the TCR CDR3 went through a first round of RT-PCR. TCRdb redid the calling of the multiplex PCR reads with MiXCR, one entry per CDR3 protein. The table has hundreds of thousands of distinct CDR3 sequences, around 20% seen once; the top ten hold approximately 15%. The sample was blood. Source of these receptors: a woman in her forties or fifties with Graves' hyperthyroidism that later progressed to Graves' ophthalmopathy.

The chain has TRBV13 and TRBJ1-1; TRBD1 aligns across 10 bases. V was pared by 3 bases and J by 6 bases, with 19 bases of the junction left unmatched. The CDR3 totals 19 residues. The germline CDR1 and CDR2 sequences are PRHDT and FYEKMQ (reference sequence). CDR3 in amino acids: CASSFLLGGMVTGGPEAFF. The CDR3 coding sequence is TGTGCCAGCAGCTTTTTACTCGGAGGTATGGTGACAGGGGGCCCTGAAGCTTTCTTT.

This clonotype was seen a handful of times. The rearrangement joins TRBV19 to TRBJ1-5; 7 bases map to TRBD1. CDR1 LNHDA and CDR2 SQIVND come from the germline V gene (reference sequence). The CDR3 has 15 amino acids. The junction had 5 bases not matched to a gene; V was cut back by 3 bases and J by 3 bases. This chain's CDR3 is CASSIRDSHNQPQHF. The CDR3 bases are TGTGCCAGTAGTATCAGGGACAGTCACAATCAGCCCCAGCATTTT.

Ten or more counts support this clonotype. The chain has TRBV20-1 and TRBJ1-5; 7 nucleotides match TRBD1. The V segment lost 1 base and the J segment 5 bases; nucleotides outside the gene matches: 11. Germline values: CDR1 DFQATT, CDR2 SNEGSKA (reference sequence). The CDR3 is 16 residues long. In DNA form, the CDR3 reads TGCAGTGCTAGAGCGAACCCATTACAGGGGCATCAGCCCCAGCATTTT. Its translation is CSARANPLQGHQPQHF.

This clonotype was seen just once. The chain carries TRBV6-2 or TRBV6-3 and TRBJ2-5, with 8 bases aligning to TRBD1. Germline V lookup: CDR1 MNHEY, CDR2 SVGEGT. V was pared by 2 bases and J by 4 bases, with 6 bases of the junction left unmatched. The CDR3 totals 15 residues. The CDR3 DNA is TGTGCCAGCAGTTACGTGACAGGGGTCGGAGAGACCCAGTACTTC. It specifies CASSYVTGVGETQYF.

This clonotype has a handful of counts. The genes are TRBV5-6 and TRBJ1-5; D is uncertain. V was trimmed by 1 base and J by 7 bases, leaving 9 bases between them. The CDR3 extends over 13 amino acids. In germline, CDR1 is SGHDT, CDR2 YYEEEE. The DNA of the CDR3 is TGTGCCAGCAGCTTGAGGGTAAACCAGCCCCAGCATTTT. As protein: CASSLRVNQPQHF.

This clonotype has a count of ten or more. V and J are TRBV11-2 and TRBJ1-4; weak D call: TRBD1 (5 bases). This CDR3 contains 17 residues. Germline V gene data show CDR1 as SGHAT and CDR2 as FQNNGV. Deletions cut 5 bases from V and 5 bases from J, with 21 bases between. CDR3: CASSPIHGALRNEKLFF. The CDR3 coding sequence is TGTGCCAGCAGCCCAATACATGGGGCTCTGAGAAATGAAAAACTGTTTTTT.

The chain has TRBV10-2 and TRBJ2-7; 9 positions agree with TRBD2. CDR1 and CDR2 (germline): WSHSY, SAAADI. The CDR3 loop spans 15 amino acids. V lost 5 bases and J lost 1; bases outside the gene matches: 6. In nucleotides, the CDR3 is TGCGCCAGCAGTTCAGCGGGGGGTCTTTCCTACGAGCAGTACTTC. It codes for CASSSAGGLSYEQYF.